What follows is one T cell receptor (beta chain) and its context. Its antigen is currently unknown. Amplification used 60 Vbeta primers and 13 Jbeta primers. Original methodology: About 11 million of some 80 million unique TCR beta chains were shared, per a later count. Produced via immunoSEQ multiplex PCR; TCRdb's table is partial and in-frame only. The V and J calls and clone size come from that table; D and trimming were worked out from the DNA. The data show approximately 180,000 clones, 84% seen once. This sample was included in a study of cytomegalovirus exposure and HLA in healthy donors. Broader study findings: Analyzed later, most CMV-associated TCR beta chains appeared HLA-restricted. When the data were analyzed later, several of the most significant clusters appeared to be linked to common viral pathogens.

The CDR3 loop spans 14 amino acids. Germline V gene sequence: CDR1 SNHLY, CDR2 FYNNEI. V shed 3 bases and J shed 5 bases, with 11 bases lying between them. The chain has TRBV2 and TRBJ2-1, with D possibly matching TRBD2 (6 bases). Input material: PBMCs. The receptor's source is a girl aged 5-17 years in good health and CMV-seropositive. CDR3 sequence: CASSDRGSNNEQFF. The CDR3 DNA sequence: TGTGCCAGCAGTGATCGGGGGTCTAACAATGAGCAGTTCTTC.